This entry features one TCR beta chain sequence. This sample is drawn from a study of blood T cell repertoires in COVID-19. Study-level background: Donors in the United States, Italy and Spain gave samples during acute or convalescent COVID-19. T cells, B-cell-depleted T cells, or PBMCs supplied cDNA or gDNA.

Germline V gene data show CDR1 as SEHNR and CDR2 as FQNEAQ (reference sequence). This CDR3 has 15 amino acids. V shed 3 bases, J shed 7 bases, and the junction held 5 bases outside the gene matches. In the authors' workflow: The authors estimated nucleated cell counts from reference gene primer amplification. TCRdb's table, derived via immunoSEQ multiplex PCR, lists solely in-frame clones and lacks some. V, J and clone size reflect that table, while D and trimming were determined from the DNA. Among under 200,000 clones, approximately 86% were seen once, and the ten largest hold roughly 3.5%. The sequenced sample consisted of peripheral blood. This TCR was sampled from a man between 65 and 85 years old with acute or convalescent COVID-19. The chain joins TRBV7-9 to TRBJ1-4; TRBD1 matches 10 bases. The CDR3 DNA reads TGTGCCAGCAGCTTCGGGACAGGGGTCGTTGAAAAACTGTTTTTT. This encodes CASSFGTGVVEKLFF.